The sequence of this T cell receptor beta chain was determined in a study of blood T cell repertoires in COVID-19. Authors' analysis steps: Amplification with reference gene primers provided the estimates of nucleated cell counts. Here immunoSEQ multiplex PCR was the method, and the copy in TCRdb shows in-frame clones only, minus some. V and J calls and clone size are as listed in that table; D and trimming were resolved from the DNA. The sample carries more than 35,000 clones, just under 70% recorded once. The CDR3 has 12 residues. Germline V gene sequence: CDR1 SGHTA, CDR2 FQGNSA. The V and J ends lost 2 bases and 3 bases respectively, with 5 bases between them.

V and J are TRBV7-2 and TRBJ2-7; D ambiguous. The clonotype was recovered from a man aged 80 or over with acute or convalescent COVID-19. What was sequenced was peripheral blood. CDR3 sequence reads: CASSLYNYEQYF. The CDR3 bases are TGTGCCAGCAGCTTATACAACTACGAGCAGTACTTC.